This TCR beta chain was captured in a study of blood T cell repertoires in COVID-19. Authors' analysis steps: For nucleated cells, counts were estimated from reference gene primer amplification. Data came from immunoSEQ multiplex PCR; TCRdb stores just in-frame clones and leaves some out. D and trimming were read from the DNA, whereas the V and J calls and clone size are those reported in that table. Among 110,000 to 150,000 clones listed, just under 85% were seen once. This CDR3 region has 15 residues. The V segment lost 6 bases and the J segment 7 bases; nucleotides outside the gene matches: 9. CDR1 ENHRY and CDR2 SYGVKD come from the germline V gene.

The sequence derives from a woman aged 80 or over with acute or convalescent COVID-19. The V call is TRBV10-3, the J call TRBJ1-5, with TRBD1 matching over 10 bases. Sample: peripheral blood. Here the CDR3 DNA reads TGTGCCATCAGGGCGACAGGGGGCGGGAGCCAGCCCCAGCATTTT. Translated, it gives CAIRATGGGSQPQHF.